The 27 T cell receptor beta chains given below trace back to one sample, sequenced in a study of blood T cells in healthy people across ages. A second PCR, run for roughly 7 to 12 cycles, used a sample-barcoded 5' primer plus a J-beta primer mix. TCRdb fed the 5' RACE reads into MiXCR, producing one record per CDR3 protein. This table has 1.5 million or so distinct CDR3 sequences, roughly 43% appearing once. Sequencing was done on a sample of blood. Receptors originate from a woman aged 18 to 35 in good health.

This clonotype came up many times. DNA of the CDR3: TGCGCCAGCAGCCAAAGAGAACGGAGCTCCTACAATGAGCAGTTCTTC. Translating it yields CASSQRERSSYNEQFF. V is TRBV4-3 and J is TRBJ2-1; D gene uncertain. Trimming removed 2 bases at V and 0 bases at J, with 11 bases between. Germline CDR1 and CDR2: LGHNA and YSLEER. This CDR3 has 16 amino acids.

The V and J genes are TRBV5-1 and TRBJ2-2; D is uncertain. Trimming took 1 base from V and 3 from J, leaving 7 bases between them. The CDR3 covers 14 residues. Per germline, CDR1 SGHRS and CDR2 YFSETQ. CDR3: CASSLSADTGELFF. In DNA, the CDR3 is TGCGCCAGCAGCTTGTCAGCAGACACCGGGGAGCTGTTTTTT.

This chain links TRBV20-1 with TRBJ1-1; possibly TRBD1 for D (5 bases). Germline CDR1 DFQATT, CDR2 SNEGSKA (reference sequence). V lost 7 bases, J lost 0 bases, and 12 bases lay in between. The CDR3 sequence is 13 residues long. The CDR3: CSGSGPMNTEAFF. CDR3 DNA: TGCAGTGGTTCAGGGCCCATGAACACTGAAGCTTTCTTT.

The sample holds a few counts of this clonotype. V usage is TRBV27 and J usage is TRBJ1-2; 7 positions match TRBD1. Per the germline V gene, CDR1 is MNHEY and CDR2 is SMNVEV (reference sequence). J was trimmed by 2 bases and V by 3 bases; bases with no gene match: 3. The CDR3 loop spans 14 amino acids. This CDR3 reads CASSFTGDNYGYTF. The CDR3 region has the DNA TGTGCCAGCAGTTTTACAGGGGACAACTATGGCTACACCTTC.

This clonotype was picked up a small number of times. The chain joins TRBV11-2 to TRBJ2-4, with TRBD1 as a possible D gene (6 bases). Gene TRBJ2-5 matches the end of the DNA better, so the J call may be wrong. Germline-derived CDR1 and CDR2 are SGHAT and FQNNGV. The CDR3 length is 16 residues. The CDR3 region is CASSSLTGATTETQYF. The CDR3 bases are TGTGCCAGCAGCTCCCTGACAGGTGCAACGACGGAGACCCAGTACTTC.

In regard to this clonotype: At one end, the junction sequence differs from germline, possibly due to a read error. The chain combines TRBV4-2 with TRBJ2-1, with no clear D. The CDR3 covers 12 residues. CDR1 is LGHNA and CDR2 is YNFKEQ in the germline V gene. The CDR3 sequence: CAGSQDANERFF. The CDR3 DNA reads TGTGCCGGCAGCCAAGATGCCAATGAGCGGTTCTTC.

Worth noting for this clonotype: A much larger clone differs by one base, so this may be a read error. This chain joins TRBV4-3 and TRBJ2-7; D possibly corresponds to TRBD2 (6 bases). This CDR3 is 14 amino acids long. Trimming stripped 6 bases from V and 0 bases from J, with 12 bases between. From germline, CDR1 is LGHNA and CDR2 YSLEER. CDR3 DNA: TGCGCCAGCAGGAAAGAAGCGGGCTCCTACGAGCAGTACTTC. Amino acids: CASRKEAGSYEQYF.

This clonotype was seen a single time. V usage is TRBV14 and J usage is TRBJ1-1; D unclear. The CDR3 is 15 residues long. Germline V gene data show CDR1 as SGHDN and CDR2 as FVKESK. V lost 1 base and J lost 4, with 13 bases in between. The CDR3 protein is CASSQGPGLSTEAFF. The CDR3 nucleotides read TGTGCCAGCAGCCAAGGCCCCGGGTTGAGCACTGAAGCTTTCTTT.

In its sample, this clonotype was seen a few times. The chain links TRBV18 to TRBJ2-3; D possibly corresponds to TRBD1 (6 bases). Looked up from germline, CDR1 is KGHSH and CDR2 is LQKENI. The length of the CDR3 is 15 residues. V dropped 3 bases and J dropped 2 bases, with 12 bases sitting between them. This CDR3 reads CASSPSRGNTDTQYF. The CDR3 DNA follows: TGTGCCAGCTCACCGTCCAGGGGAAACACAGATACGCAGTATTTT.

The chain joins TRBV18 to TRBJ2-1, with a tentative D call TRBD1 (6 bases). V lost 4 bases and J 6 bases, leaving 13 bases between the germline ends. Germline V gene sequence: CDR1 KGHSH, CDR2 LQKENI. This CDR3 is 14 amino acids long. This chain's CDR3 is CASSRQGWTNEQFF. The DNA of the CDR3 is TGTGCCAGCTCACGGCAGGGGTGGACCAATGAGCAGTTCTTC.

Details on this clonotype: This may arise from a read error, as a much more abundant clone is one base away. The chain has TRBV13 and TRBJ2-1; 9 bases are shared with TRBD1. The end of the DNA fits TRBJ2-7 better, so the J call may be wrong. CDR3 length: 16 residues. CDR1 is PRHDT and CDR2 is FYEKMQ in the germline V gene (reference sequence). In nucleotides, the CDR3 is TGTGCCAGCAGCCCCATGGGACAGGGACCCTACAATGAGCAGTACTTC. Its protein is CASSPMGQGPYNEQYF.

The rearrangement joins TRBV28 to TRBJ2-7, with D perhaps being TRBD1 or TRBD2 (5 bases each). CDR3 size: 14 residues. Per germline, CDR1 MDHEN and CDR2 SYDVKM. Trimming pared 3 bases from V and 3 bases from J, leaving 12 bases between. The CDR3 nucleotides read TGTGCCAGCAGTTTCCGGGACCCATACTACGAGCAGTACTTC. It translates to CASSFRDPYYEQYF.

The chain uses TRBV7-2 and TRBJ2-1, with D uncertain. Trimming took off 6 bases at V and 9 bases at J, with 9 bases between the two ends. The V gene's germline CDR1 is SGHTA and CDR2 FQGNSA. This CDR3 spans 11 amino acids. CDR3: CASSITLEQFF. The CDR3 nucleotides read TGTGCCAGCAGTATTACGCTTGAGCAGTTCTTC. The full variable domain, completed using reference TRBV7-2 and TRBJ2-1, is GAGVSQSPSNKVTEKGKDVELRCDPISGHTALYWYRQSLGQGLEFLIYFQGNSAPDKSGLPSDRFSAERTGGSVSTLTIQRTQQEDSAVYLCASSITLEQFFGPGTRLTVL.

This clonotype was observed a few times. The genes are TRBV4-1 and TRBJ2-7; TRBD2 matches 8 bases. Losses at the gene ends were 0 bases for V and 1 base for J; bases not matched to a gene: 17. This CDR3 region has 20 residues. Germline lookup yields CDR1 MGHRA and CDR2 YSYEKL. CDR3 residues: CASSQDTGAGGLPLSYEQYF. DNA for the CDR3: TGCGCCAGCAGCCAAGATACTGGTGCGGGGGGCTTACCTTTATCCTACGAGCAGTACTTC.

This clonotype was detected ten times or more. The genes are TRBV27 and TRBJ2-6; no clear D. The CDR3 covers 15 residues. Germline V gene sequence: CDR1 MNHEY, CDR2 SMNVEV (reference sequence). V was clipped by 2 bases and J by 0 bases, with 5 bases between them. In DNA, the CDR3 is TGTGCCAGCAGTTTACGGGTCTCTGGGGCCAACGTCCTGACTTTC. Protein sequence: CASSLRVSGANVLTF.

This chain links TRBV9 with TRBJ1-5; TRBD1 matches at 7 bases. The CDR3 is made up of 14 amino acids. Trimming took 3 bases from V and 4 from J; bases not matched to a gene: 4. Per germline, CDR1 SGDLS and CDR2 YYNGEE. The CDR3 is CASSAGDSNQPQHF. The CDR3 coding sequence is TGTGCCAGCAGCGCCGGGGACAGTAATCAGCCCCAGCATTTT.

This clonotype was recorded many times. The chain has TRBV7-2 and TRBJ2-3; D unresolved. Germline loops: CDR1 SGHTA, CDR2 FQGNSA. The CDR3 consists of 12 residues. V gave up 3 bases and J gave up 5 bases, with 6 bases separating them. CDR3 coding DNA: TGTGCCAGCAGCTTCTCCAGAGATACGCAGTATTTT. Its translation is CASSFSRDTQYF.

This clonotype showed up just a few times. The chain uses TRBV6-6 and TRBJ2-7, with 8 bases aligning to TRBD1. The CDR3 consists of 16 residues. Germline trimming cut 5 bases from V and 0 bases from J; bases unmatched to any gene: 9. Germline assignment: CDR1 MNHNY and CDR2 SVGAGI (reference sequence). The CDR3: CASSRLGQDSSYEQYF. The CDR3 DNA follows: TGTGCCAGCAGTCGCCTGGGACAGGACAGCTCCTACGAGCAGTACTTC.

A remark on this clonotype: Mismatch with germline at one junction end may stem from a read error. The chain uses TRBV7-9 and TRBJ2-3; 11 positions agree with TRBD2. The CDR3 contains 18 residues. Germline loops: CDR1 SEHNR, CDR2 FQNEAQ (reference sequence). The CDR3 sequence is CASSPHLRLAGTTDTQYF. CDR3 bases: TGTGCCAGCAGTCCACACCTGAGACTAGCGGGAACCACAGATACACAGTATTTT.

The table lists this clonotype with a few counts. The chain combines TRBV14 with TRBJ2-7, with D perhaps given as TRBD1 or TRBD2 (6 bases each). Germline V gene lookup returns CDR1 SGHDN and CDR2 FVKESK. V was clipped by 4 bases and J by 2 bases, with 12 bases between them. The CDR3 covers 14 residues. The CDR3 region is CASSPLEGAYEQYF. The CDR3 DNA is TGTGCCAGCAGCCCTTTGGAGGGGGCCTACGAGCAGTACTTC.

The DNA for the CDR3 is TGTGCCAGCAGCTTAGAGGCCGACGGTGAGCAGTTCTTC. Translated: CASSLEADGEQFF. The chain carries TRBV7-2 and TRBJ2-1; no reliable D call. The CDR3 totals 13 residues. Looked up from germline, CDR1 is SGHTA and CDR2 is FQGNSA. The V end lost 1 base, the J end lost 9 bases, and 10 bases lay between the germline ends.

This clonotype was seen more than once but under ten times. The chain combines TRBV7-2 with TRBJ2-1; 8 bases align to TRBD2. V was pared by 1 base and J by 6 bases, with 5 bases of the junction left unmatched. The length of the CDR3 is 15 residues. Germline V gene sequence: CDR1 SGHTA, CDR2 FQGNSA. For the CDR3, the DNA is TGTGCCAGCAGCTTAGTCGGGACTAGTGCCAATGAGCAGTTCTTC. Its protein product is CASSLVGTSANEQFF.

Here the CDR3 DNA reads TGTGCCAGCACCCGGAACAGGGGGTATGGCTACACCTTC. Its translation: CASTRNRGYGYTF. The chain has TRBV6-5 and TRBJ1-2; 8 bases are a match to TRBD1. Losses at the gene ends were 7 bases for V and 5 bases for J; bases not matched to a gene: 6. Germline loops: CDR1 MNHEY, CDR2 SVGAGI. This CDR3 is built from 13 residues.

As concerns this clonotype: A much bigger clone sits one base away, suggesting this may be a read error. The V call is TRBV29-1, the J call TRBJ2-7; 7 bases line up with TRBD2. The CDR3 contains 13 residues. V shed 5 bases, J shed 7 bases, and the junction held 11 bases outside the gene matches. Germline V gene sequence: CDR1 SQVTM, CDR2 ANQGSEA. CDR3 region: CSVRGRVNNEQYF. The CDR3 nucleotides are TGCAGCGTTCGAGGGAGGGTCAACAATGAGCAGTACTTC.

This CDR3 is CASSKGTDMNTEAFF. The CDR3 DNA is TGCGCCAGCAGCAAAGGGACGGACATGAACACTGAAGCTTTCTTT. This chain joins TRBV5-1 and TRBJ1-1; D may be TRBD1 (5 bases). The ends were cut back, 4 bases at V and 0 bases at J, with 13 bases in the middle. The CDR3 contains 15 residues. Germline V gene data show CDR1 as SGHRS and CDR2 as YFSETQ.

This clonotype turned up a few times. The J gene is TRBJ1-1, the V gene TRBV4-3; D not certain. Looked up from germline, CDR1 is LGHNA and CDR2 is YSLEER. The CDR3 runs to 13 residues. With 6 bases removed from V and 5 bases from J, the gap between germline ends came to 13 bases. The chain's CDR3 is CASRLVAGTEAFF. In DNA form, the CDR3 reads TGCGCCAGCAGGCTGGTTGCGGGAACTGAAGCTTTCTTT.

The chain uses TRBV3-1 and TRBJ1-6; a possible D gene is TRBD1 (5 bases). Trimming left V 4 bases short and J 6 bases short, with 13 bases between. Germline V gene sequence: CDR1 LGHDT, CDR2 YNNKEL (reference sequence). CDR3 length: 15 residues. CDR3 DNA sequence: TGTGCCAGCAGCCCCCTCGGCAGGGTTAATTCACCCCTCCACTTT. Residues: CASSPLGRVNSPLHF.